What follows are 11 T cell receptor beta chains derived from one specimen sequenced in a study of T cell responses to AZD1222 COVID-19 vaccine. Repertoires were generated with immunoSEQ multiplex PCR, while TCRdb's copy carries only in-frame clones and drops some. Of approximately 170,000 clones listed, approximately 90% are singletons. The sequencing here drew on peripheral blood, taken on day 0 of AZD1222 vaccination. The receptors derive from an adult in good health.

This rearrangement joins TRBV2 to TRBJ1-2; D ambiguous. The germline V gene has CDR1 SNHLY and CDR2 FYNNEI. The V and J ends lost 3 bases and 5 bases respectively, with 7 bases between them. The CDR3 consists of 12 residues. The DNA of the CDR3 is TGTGCCAGCAGTGACGATCTATATGGCTACACCTTC. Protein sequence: CASSDDLYGYTF.

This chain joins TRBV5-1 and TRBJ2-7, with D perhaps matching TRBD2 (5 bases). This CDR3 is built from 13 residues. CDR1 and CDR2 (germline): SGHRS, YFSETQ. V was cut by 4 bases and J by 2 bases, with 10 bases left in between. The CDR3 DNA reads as TGCGCCAGCAGCATGGACGGGACCTACGAGCAGTACTTC. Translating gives CASSMDGTYEQYF.

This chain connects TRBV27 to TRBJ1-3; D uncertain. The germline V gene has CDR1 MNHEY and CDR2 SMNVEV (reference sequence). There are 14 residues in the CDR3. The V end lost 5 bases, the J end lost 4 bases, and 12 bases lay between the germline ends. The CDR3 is CASSLLGFGNTIYF. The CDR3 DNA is TGTGCCAGCAGTCTCTTAGGCTTCGGAAACACCATATATTTT.

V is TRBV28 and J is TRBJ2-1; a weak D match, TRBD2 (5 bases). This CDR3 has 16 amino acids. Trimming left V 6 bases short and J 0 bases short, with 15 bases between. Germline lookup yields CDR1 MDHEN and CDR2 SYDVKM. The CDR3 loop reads CASSALFAGSYNEQFF. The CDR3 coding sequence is TGTGCCAGCAGCGCTCTGTTTGCGGGCTCCTACAATGAGCAGTTCTTC.

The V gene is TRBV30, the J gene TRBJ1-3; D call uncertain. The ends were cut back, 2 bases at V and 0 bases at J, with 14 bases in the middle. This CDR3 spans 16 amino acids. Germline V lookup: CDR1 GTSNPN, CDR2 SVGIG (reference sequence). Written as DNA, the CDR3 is TGTGCCTGGAGTATAGGGCGGACCAACTCTGGAAACACCATATATTTT. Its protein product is CAWSIGRTNSGNTIYF.

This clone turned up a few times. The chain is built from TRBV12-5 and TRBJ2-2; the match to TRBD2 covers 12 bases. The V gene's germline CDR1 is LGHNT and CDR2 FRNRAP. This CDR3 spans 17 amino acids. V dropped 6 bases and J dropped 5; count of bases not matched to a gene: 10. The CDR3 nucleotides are TGTGCTAGTGGATCGCTGACTAGCGGGAGTTCTACCGGGGAGCTGTTTTTT. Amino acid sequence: CASGSLTSGSSTGELFF.

The chain's CDR3 is CASSFRQGMGYTF. CDR3 bases: TGCGCCAGCAGCTTCCGTCAGGGGATGGGCTACACCTTC. The chain joins TRBV5-1 to TRBJ1-2; D might be TRBD1 (6 bases). Germline values: CDR1 SGHRS, CDR2 YFSETQ. The CDR3 spans 13 residues. V was trimmed by 2 bases and J by 8 bases, leaving 13 bases between them.

For the CDR3, the DNA is TGTGCCAGCAGTTACAGAGGGACTAGCGGCTACGAGCAGTACTTC. It is translated as CASSYRGTSGYEQYF. The V gene is TRBV6-2 or TRBV6-3, the J gene TRBJ2-7; 11 bases match TRBD2. From germline, CDR1 is MNHEY and CDR2 SVGEGT. The CDR3 contains 15 residues. The trim removed 2 bases at V and 3 bases at J, leaving 3 bases unmatched.

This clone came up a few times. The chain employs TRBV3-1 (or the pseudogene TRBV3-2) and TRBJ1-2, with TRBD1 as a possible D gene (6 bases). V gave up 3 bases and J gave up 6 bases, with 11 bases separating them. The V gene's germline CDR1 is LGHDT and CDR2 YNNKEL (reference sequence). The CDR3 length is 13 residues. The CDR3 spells CASSQGGGNGYTF. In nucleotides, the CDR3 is TGTGCCAGCAGCCAGGGAGGGGGAAATGGCTACACCTTC.

CDR3 loop: CASSVEGRINEKLFF. The DNA for the CDR3 is TGTGCCAGCAGCGTAGAGGGACGGATTAATGAAAAACTGTTTTTT. The chain uses TRBV9 and TRBJ1-4, with D maybe TRBD1 (5 bases). This CDR3 has 15 amino acids. Germline V gives CDR1 SGDLS, CDR2 YYNGEE. V dropped 0 bases and J dropped 4 bases, with 10 bases sitting between them.

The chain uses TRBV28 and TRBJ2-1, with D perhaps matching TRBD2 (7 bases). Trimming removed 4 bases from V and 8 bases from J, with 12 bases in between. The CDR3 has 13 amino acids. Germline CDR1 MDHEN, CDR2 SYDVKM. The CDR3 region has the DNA TGTGCCAGCAGTTCTCCCGGGGGGCATGAGCAGTTCTTC. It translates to CASSSPGGHEQFF.